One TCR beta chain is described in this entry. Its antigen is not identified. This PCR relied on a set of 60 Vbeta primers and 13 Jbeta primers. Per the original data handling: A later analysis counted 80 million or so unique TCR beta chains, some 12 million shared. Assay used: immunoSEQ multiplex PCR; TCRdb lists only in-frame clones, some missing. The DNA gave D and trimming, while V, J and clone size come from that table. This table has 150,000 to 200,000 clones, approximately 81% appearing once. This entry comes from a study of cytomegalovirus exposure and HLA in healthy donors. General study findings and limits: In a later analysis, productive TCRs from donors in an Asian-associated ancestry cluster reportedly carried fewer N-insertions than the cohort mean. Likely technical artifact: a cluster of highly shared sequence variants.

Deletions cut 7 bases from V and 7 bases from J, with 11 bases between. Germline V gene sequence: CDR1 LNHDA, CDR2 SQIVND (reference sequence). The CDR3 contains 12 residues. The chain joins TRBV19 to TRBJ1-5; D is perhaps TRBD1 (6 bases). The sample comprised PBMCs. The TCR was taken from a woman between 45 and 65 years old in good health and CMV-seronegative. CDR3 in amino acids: CASTQGLQPQHF. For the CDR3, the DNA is TGTGCCAGTACCCAGGGGTTACAGCCCCAGCATTTT.